Listed here is a single TCR beta chain. Its antigen is undetermined. This sample was included in a study of cytomegalovirus exposure and HLA in healthy donors. Both 60 Vbeta primers and 13 Jbeta primers went into the PCR. The method was immunoSEQ multiplex PCR; TCRdb's version includes in-frame clones alone and lacks a portion of them. The sample includes over 200,000 clones, over 75% of them seen just once. The CDR3 covers 14 residues. The germline gives CDR1 MNHEY, CDR2 SVGAGI. Trimming shortened V by 5 bases and J by 4 bases, and 14 bases separated the two germline ends. Overall study findings and caveats: The study labeled 164 TCR beta chains cytomegalovirus-associated. Some segments of the V type, notably TRBV6-2 and TRBV6-3, were excluded as indistinguishable. Most sequenced TCRs were rare (though some public TCRs occurred in many donors).

This chain uses TRBV6-5 with TRBJ2-5, with a weak D call TRBD2 (6 bases). Sequencing was done on a sample of PBMCs. The TCR comes from a human donor in good health. The CDR3 nucleotides are TGTGCCAGCAGTCTGCTCGGGGGTGTAGAGACCCAGTACTTC. Amino acids: CASSLLGGVETQYF.